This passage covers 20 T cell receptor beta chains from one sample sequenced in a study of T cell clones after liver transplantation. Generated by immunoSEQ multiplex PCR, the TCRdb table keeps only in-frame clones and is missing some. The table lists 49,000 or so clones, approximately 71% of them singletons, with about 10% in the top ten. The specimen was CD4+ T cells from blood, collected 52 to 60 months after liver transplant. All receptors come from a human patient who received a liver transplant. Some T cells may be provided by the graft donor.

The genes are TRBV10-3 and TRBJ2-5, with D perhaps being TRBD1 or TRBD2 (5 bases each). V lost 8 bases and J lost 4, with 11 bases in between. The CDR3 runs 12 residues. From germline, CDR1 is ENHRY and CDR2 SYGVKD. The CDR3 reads CAIRDGLETQYF. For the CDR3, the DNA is TGTGCCATCCGGGACGGGTTAGAGACCCAGTACTTC.

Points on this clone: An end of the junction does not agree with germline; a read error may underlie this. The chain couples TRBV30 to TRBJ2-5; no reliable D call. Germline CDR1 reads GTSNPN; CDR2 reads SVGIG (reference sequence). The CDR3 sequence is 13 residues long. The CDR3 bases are TGTGCCTGGGGTGTAGGATCGACGGGGACCCAGTACTTC. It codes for CAWGVGSTGTQYF.

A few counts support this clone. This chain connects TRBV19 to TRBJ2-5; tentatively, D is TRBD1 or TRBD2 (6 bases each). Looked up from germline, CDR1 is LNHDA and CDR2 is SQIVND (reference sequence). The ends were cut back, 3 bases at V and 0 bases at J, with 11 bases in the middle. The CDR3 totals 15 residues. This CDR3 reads CASSMGGRYQETQYF. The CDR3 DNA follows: TGTGCCAGTAGTATGGGGGGCCGGTACCAAGAGACCCAGTACTTC.

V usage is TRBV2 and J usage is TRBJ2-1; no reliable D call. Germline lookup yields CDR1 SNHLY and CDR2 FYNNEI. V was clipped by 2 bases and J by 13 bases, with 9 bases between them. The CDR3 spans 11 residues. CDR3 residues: CASSEHVAQFF. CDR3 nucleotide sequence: TGTGCCAGCAGTGAACACGTCGCCCAGTTCTTC.

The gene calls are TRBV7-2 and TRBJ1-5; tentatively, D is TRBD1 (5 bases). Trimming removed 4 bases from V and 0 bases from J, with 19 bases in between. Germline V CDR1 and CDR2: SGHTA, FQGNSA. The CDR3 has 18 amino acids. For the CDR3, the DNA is TGTGCCAGCAGCTACGCCGGGACCCGAAGAAATAGCAATCAGCCCCAGCATTTT. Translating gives CASSYAGTRRNSNQPQHF.

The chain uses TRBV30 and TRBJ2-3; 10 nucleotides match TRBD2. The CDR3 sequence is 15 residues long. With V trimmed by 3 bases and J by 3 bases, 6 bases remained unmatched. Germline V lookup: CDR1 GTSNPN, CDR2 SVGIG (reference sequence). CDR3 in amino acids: CAWSPGLAVTDTQYF. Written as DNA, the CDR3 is TGTGCCTGGAGCCCAGGACTAGCGGTGACAGATACGCAGTATTTT.

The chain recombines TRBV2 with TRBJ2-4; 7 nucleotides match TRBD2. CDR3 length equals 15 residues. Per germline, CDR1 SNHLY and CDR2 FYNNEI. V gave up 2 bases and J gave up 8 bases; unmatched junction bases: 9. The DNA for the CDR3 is TGTGCCAGCAGTGAAAGGGGCGGGGGTCGCGACATTCAGTACTTC. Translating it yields CASSERGGGRDIQYF. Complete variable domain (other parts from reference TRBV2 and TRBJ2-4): EPEVTQTPSHQVTQMGQEVILRCVPISNHLYFYWYRQILGQKVEFLVSFYNNEISEKSEIFDDQFSVERPDGSNFTLKIRSTKLEDSAMYFCASSERGGGRDIQYFGAGTRLSVL.

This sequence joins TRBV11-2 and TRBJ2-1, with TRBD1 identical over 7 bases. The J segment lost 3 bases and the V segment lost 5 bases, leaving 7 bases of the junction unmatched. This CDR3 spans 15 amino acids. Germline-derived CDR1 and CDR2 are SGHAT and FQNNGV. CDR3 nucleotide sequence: TGTGCCAGCAGCCCGTCACAGGGGAACTACAATGAGCAGTTCTTC. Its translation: CASSPSQGNYNEQFF.

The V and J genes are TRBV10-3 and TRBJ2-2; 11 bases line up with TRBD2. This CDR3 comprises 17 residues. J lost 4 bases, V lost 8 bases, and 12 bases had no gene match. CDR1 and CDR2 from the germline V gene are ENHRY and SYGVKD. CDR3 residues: CAIGSSGGAWGTGELFF. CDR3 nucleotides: TGTGCCATCGGTAGTAGCGGGGGGGCCTGGGGCACCGGGGAGCTGTTTTTT.

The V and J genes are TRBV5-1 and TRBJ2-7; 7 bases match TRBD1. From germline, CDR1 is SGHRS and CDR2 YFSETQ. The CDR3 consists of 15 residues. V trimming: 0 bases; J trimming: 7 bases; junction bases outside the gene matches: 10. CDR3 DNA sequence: TGCGCCAGCAGCTTGGGACAGGGTTTAATTGGGGAGCAGTACTTC. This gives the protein CASSLGQGLIGEQYF.

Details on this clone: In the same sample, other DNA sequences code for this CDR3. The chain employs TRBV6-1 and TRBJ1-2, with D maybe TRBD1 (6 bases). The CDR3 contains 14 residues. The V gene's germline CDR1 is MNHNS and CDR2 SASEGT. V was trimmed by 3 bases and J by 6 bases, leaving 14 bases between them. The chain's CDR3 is CASSEGAGTNGYTF. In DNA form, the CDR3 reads TGTGCCAGCAGTGAGGGGGCAGGGACGAATGGCTACACCTTC.

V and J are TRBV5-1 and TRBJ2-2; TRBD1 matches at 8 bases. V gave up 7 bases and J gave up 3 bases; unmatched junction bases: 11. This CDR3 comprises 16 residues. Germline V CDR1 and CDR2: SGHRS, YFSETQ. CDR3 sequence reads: CASGELGTGDTGELFF. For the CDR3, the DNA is TGCGCCAGCGGCGAATTGGGGACAGGAGACACCGGGGAGCTGTTTTTT.

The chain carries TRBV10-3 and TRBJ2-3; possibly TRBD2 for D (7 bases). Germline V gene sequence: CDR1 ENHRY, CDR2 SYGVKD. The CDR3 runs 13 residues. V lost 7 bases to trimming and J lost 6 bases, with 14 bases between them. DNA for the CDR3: TGTGCCATCAATGGCGGGGGCGGGGATACGCAGTATTTT. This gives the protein CAINGGGGDTQYF.

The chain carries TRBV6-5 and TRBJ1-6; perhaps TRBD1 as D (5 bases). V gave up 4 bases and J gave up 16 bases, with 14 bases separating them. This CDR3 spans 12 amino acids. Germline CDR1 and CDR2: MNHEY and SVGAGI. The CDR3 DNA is TGTGCCAGCAGTTTCAGCGGGACCGCACTCCACTTT. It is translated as CASSFSGTALHF.

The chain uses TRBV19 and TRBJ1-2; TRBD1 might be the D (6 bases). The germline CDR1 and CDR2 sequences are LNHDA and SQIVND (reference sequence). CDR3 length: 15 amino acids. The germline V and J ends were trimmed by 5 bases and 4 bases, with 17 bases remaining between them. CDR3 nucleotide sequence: TGTGCCAGTAGTCCATCGGGGGGCGATGTCTATGGCTACACCTTC. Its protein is CASSPSGGDVYGYTF.

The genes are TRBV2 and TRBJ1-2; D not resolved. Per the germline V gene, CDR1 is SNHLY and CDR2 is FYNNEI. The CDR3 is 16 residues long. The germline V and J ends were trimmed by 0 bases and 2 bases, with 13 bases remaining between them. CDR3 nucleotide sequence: TGTGCCAGCAGTGAAGCGCTTATGAGAGGAAACTATGGCTACACCTTC. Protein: CASSEALMRGNYGYTF.

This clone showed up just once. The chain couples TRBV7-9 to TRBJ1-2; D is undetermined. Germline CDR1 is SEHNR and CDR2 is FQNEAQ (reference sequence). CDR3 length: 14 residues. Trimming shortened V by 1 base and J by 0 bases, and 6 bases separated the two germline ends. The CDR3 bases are TGTGCCAGCAGCTTAGACGGTACTAACTATGGCTACACCTTC. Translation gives CASSLDGTNYGYTF.

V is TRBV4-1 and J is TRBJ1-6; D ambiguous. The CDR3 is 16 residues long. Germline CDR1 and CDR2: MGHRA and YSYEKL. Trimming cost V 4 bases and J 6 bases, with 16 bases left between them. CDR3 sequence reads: CASSPEEGGRNSPLHF. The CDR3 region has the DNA TGCGCCAGCAGCCCAGAGGAGGGAGGCCGTAATTCACCCCTCCACTTT.

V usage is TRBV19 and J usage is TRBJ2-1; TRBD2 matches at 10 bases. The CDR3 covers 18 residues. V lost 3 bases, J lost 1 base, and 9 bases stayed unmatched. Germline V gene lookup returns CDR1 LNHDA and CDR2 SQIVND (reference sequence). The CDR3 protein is CASSIPRTSGLSYNEQFF. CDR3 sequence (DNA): TGTGCCAGTAGTATCCCCCGGACTAGCGGACTTTCCTACAATGAGCAGTTCTTC.

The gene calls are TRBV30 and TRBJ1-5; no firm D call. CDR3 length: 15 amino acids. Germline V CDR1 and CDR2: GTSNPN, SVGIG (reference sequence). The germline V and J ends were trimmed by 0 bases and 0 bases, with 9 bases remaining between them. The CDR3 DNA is TGTGCCTGGAGTGTAACGGACGGTAGCAATCAGCCCCAGCATTTT. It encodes CAWSVTDGSNQPQHF.